One and the same sample provided the 31 T cell receptor beta chains below, sequenced in a study of blood T cell repertoires in COVID-19. Method: immunoSEQ multiplex PCR; TCRdb's copy keeps in-frame clones and lacks some. The table includes approximately 50,000 clones, 85% to 95% detected once. Sequenced input: peripheral blood. The receptors shown here come from a human donor in a cohort sampled during active COVID-19.

This chain connects TRBV7-2 to TRBJ2-1; 7 nucleotides line up with TRBD1. The CDR3 has 14 residues. Germline V CDR1 and CDR2: SGHTA, FQGNSA. J was trimmed by 3 bases and V by 6 bases; bases with no gene match: 5. In DNA form, the CDR3 reads TGTGCCAGCAGACCGGGACAGCTCTACAATGAGCAGTTCTTC. It specifies CASRPGQLYNEQFF.

The chain joins TRBV28 to TRBJ1-5; 7 nucleotides line up with TRBD1. With 2 bases clipped from V and 5 bases from J, the junction kept 0 bases outside the gene matches. Germline-derived CDR1 and CDR2 are MDHEN and SYDVKM. The CDR3 sequence is 13 residues long. The CDR3 spells CASSLTGDQPQHF. CDR3 nucleotides: TGTGCCAGCAGTTTAACAGGGGATCAGCCCCAGCATTTT.

The chain links TRBV5-4 to TRBJ1-1; D is perhaps TRBD1 (5 bases). From germline, CDR1 is SGHNT and CDR2 YYREEE (reference sequence). V dropped 1 base and J dropped 8 bases, with 21 bases sitting between them. CDR3 length: 16 amino acids. The CDR3 spells CASSLPSIGTPGEAFF. The CDR3 coding sequence is TGTGCCAGCAGCTTGCCCAGCATCGGGACTCCGGGCGAAGCTTTCTTT.

This sequence joins TRBV5-1 and TRBJ2-5; no clear D. This CDR3 spans 15 amino acids. CDR1 and CDR2 from the germline V gene are SGHRS and YFSETQ. Trimming stripped 0 bases from V and 4 bases from J, with 13 bases between. The CDR3 region is CASSLALEYGETQYF. CDR3 nucleotide sequence: TGCGCCAGCAGCTTGGCGCTAGAATATGGAGAGACCCAGTACTTC.

J is TRBJ1-1 and V is TRBV24-1; D not resolved. Trimming removed 2 bases from V and 8 bases from J, with 11 bases in between. Germline values: CDR1 KGHDR, CDR2 SFDVKD. The CDR3 extends over 13 amino acids. The CDR3 loop reads CATSDSLVGEAFF. CDR3 in DNA: TGTGCCACCAGTGATTCCTTAGTCGGGGAAGCTTTCTTT.

The chain carries TRBV29-1 and TRBJ2-1; 9 nucleotides match TRBD1. Trimming took 7 bases from V and 3 from J; bases not matched to a gene: 4. Germline assignment: CDR1 SQVTM and CDR2 ANQGSEA. This CDR3 comprises 13 residues. The CDR3 sequence: CSGGQGFYNEQFF. CDR3 DNA: TGCAGCGGGGGACAGGGTTTCTACAATGAGCAGTTCTTC.

The gene calls are TRBV5-4 and TRBJ1-4, with a tentative D call TRBD1 (6 bases). This CDR3 spans 14 amino acids. Trimming removed 7 bases from V and 1 base from J, with 11 bases in between. CDR1 is SGHNT and CDR2 is YYREEE in the germline V gene (reference sequence). The chain's CDR3 is CASSLDRTNEKLFF. In nucleotides, the CDR3 is TGTGCCAGCTCCCTGGACAGAACTAATGAAAAACTGTTTTTT. The full variable domain, in which reference TRBV5-4 and TRBJ1-4 provide the parts outside the CDR3, is ETGVTQSPTHLIKTRGQQVTLRCSSQSGHNTVSWYQQALGQGPQFIFQYYREEENGRGNFPPRFSGLQFPNYSSELNVNALELDDSALYLCASSLDRTNEKLFFGSGTQLSVL.

This chain links TRBV28 with TRBJ1-4; D might be TRBD1 (6 bases). This CDR3 spans 16 amino acids. Trimming cost V 10 bases and J 7 bases, with 25 bases left between them. Germline CDR1 reads MDHEN; CDR2 reads SYDVKM. The CDR3 DNA sequence: TGTGCCACATCCGGGGGGGCTCTTAGATCATCTGAAAAACTGTTTTTT. It translates to CATSGGALRSSEKLFF. The full variable domain, with the rest looked up from reference TRBV28 and TRBJ1-4, is DVKVTQSSRYLVKRTGEKVFLECVQDMDHENMFWYRQDPGLGLRLIYFSYDVKMKEKGDIPEGYSVSREKKERFSLILESASTNQTSMYLCATSGGALRSSEKLFFGSGTQLSVL.

The table lists this clone with a count of one. This chain connects TRBV19 to TRBJ2-1; 9 bases match TRBD1. Germline V gene sequence: CDR1 LNHDA, CDR2 SQIVND (reference sequence). J gave up 2 bases and V 3 bases, and 5 bases lay outside the gene matches. The CDR3 runs to 16 residues. DNA of the CDR3: TGTGCCAGTAGTATTGGGACAGGGAGCCCCTACAATGAGCAGTTCTTC. It yields the protein CASSIGTGSPYNEQFF.

The chain is built from TRBV10-3 and TRBJ1-5, with D possibly matching TRBD1 (5 bases). The V end was cut by 0 bases, the J end by 2 bases, with 11 bases between. The CDR3 spans 16 residues. The germline V gene encodes CDR1 ENHRY and CDR2 SYGVKD. In DNA, the CDR3 is TGTGCCATCAGTGAGTCGGCAGGGCTGGGCAATCAGCCCCAGCATTTT. This sequence encodes CAISESAGLGNQPQHF.

The V and J genes are TRBV29-1 and TRBJ2-2, with 16 bases lining up with TRBD2. In germline, CDR1 is SQVTM, CDR2 ANQGSEA. This CDR3 region has 17 residues. The ends lost 4 bases at V and 4 bases at J; junction bases unmatched: 6. CDR3 amino acids: CSVGTGTSGGATGELFF. The CDR3, as DNA: TGCAGCGTTGGTACGGGGACTAGCGGGGGGGCCACCGGGGAGCTGTTTTTT.

This clone was counted only a few times. The rearrangement links TRBV10-3 to TRBJ2-3; D not resolved. Trimming cost V 3 bases and J 0 bases, with 7 bases left between them. CDR1 ENHRY and CDR2 SYGVKD come from the germline V gene. The CDR3 covers 14 residues. The CDR3 protein is CAISEPGSTDTQYF. The CDR3 nucleotides read TGTGCCATCAGTGAACCGGGTAGCACAGATACGCAGTATTTT.

The J gene is TRBJ2-1, the V gene TRBV9; 9 nucleotides match TRBD2. The CDR3 has 15 amino acids. The V and J ends lost 0 bases and 8 bases, in that order; junction bases with no gene match: 6. The V gene's germline CDR1 is SGDLS and CDR2 YYNGEE. This chain's CDR3 is CASSVAGSGSDEQFF. The CDR3 DNA sequence: TGTGCCAGCAGCGTAGCCGGTAGCGGGAGTGATGAGCAGTTCTTC.

The V gene is TRBV19, the J gene TRBJ1-1; possible D gene TRBD1, 5 bases. CDR3 length equals 13 residues. With 7 bases removed from V and 4 bases from J, the gap between germline ends came to 13 bases. The germline CDR1 and CDR2 sequences are LNHDA and SQIVND (reference sequence). The CDR3 sequence is CASNSQVVTEAFF. CDR3 DNA sequence: TGTGCCAGTAATTCACAGGTGGTCACTGAAGCTTTCTTT.

The J gene is TRBJ1-2, the V gene TRBV30; the match to TRBD1 covers 8 bases. The germline V gene has CDR1 GTSNPN and CDR2 SVGIG (reference sequence). J lost 7 bases, V lost 0 bases, and 4 bases had no gene match. This CDR3 comprises 13 residues. CDR3 sequence (DNA): TGTGCCTGGAGTGTAACGACAGGGGTTGGCTACACCTTC. Residues: CAWSVTTGVGYTF.

This clone came up once. The V call is TRBV2, the J call TRBJ1-1; D is undetermined. Germline lookup yields CDR1 SNHLY and CDR2 FYNNEI. The CDR3 has 11 amino acids. V lost 7 bases to trimming and J lost 11 bases, with 14 bases between them. For the CDR3, the DNA is TGTGCCAGCACTAACAGTATTTATGCTTTCTTT. Amino acid sequence: CASTNSIYAFF.

The rearrangement links TRBV6-5 to TRBJ2-2; D is unclear. The CDR3 spans 12 residues. CDR1 and CDR2 from the germline V gene are MNHEY and SVGAGI. Trimming took 6 bases from V and 5 from J, leaving 7 bases between them. The CDR3 sequence is CASRHYTGELFF. The CDR3, as DNA: TGTGCCAGCAGGCACTATACCGGGGAGCTGTTTTTT.

V is TRBV7-9 and J is TRBJ1-2, with 8 bases identical to TRBD1. Looked up from germline, CDR1 is SEHNR and CDR2 is FQNEAQ (reference sequence). J gave up 2 bases and V 5 bases, and 4 bases lay outside the gene matches. This CDR3 region has 14 residues. CDR3 residues: CASSAWDRNYGYTF. CDR3 DNA: TGTGCCAGCAGCGCGTGGGACAGGAACTATGGCTACACCTTC.

This clone appeared a few times. The chain uses TRBV7-6 and TRBJ1-6; no reliable D call. CDR1 is SGHVS and CDR2 is FNYEAQ in the germline V gene. The CDR3 length is 14 residues. With 5 bases removed from V and 7 bases from J, the gap between germline ends came to 12 bases. Here the CDR3 DNA reads TGTGCCAGCAGCGCACGGGGTACGAATTCACCCCTCCACTTT. Protein product: CASSARGTNSPLHF.

The chain joins TRBV14 to TRBJ1-1; no clear D gene. Between the trimmed V and J ends, which lost 4 bases and 3 bases, there was a span of 9 bases. This CDR3 spans 13 amino acids. Per the germline V gene, CDR1 is SGHDN and CDR2 is FVKESK. The CDR3 nucleotides read TGTGCCAGCAGCCCTATCGGGGACACTGAAGCTTTCTTT. Translated: CASSPIGDTEAFF. The variable domain in full, completed from reference TRBV14 and TRBJ1-1, reads EAGVTQFPSHSVIEKGQTVTLRCDPISGHDNLYWYRRVMGKEIKFLLHFVKESKQDESGMPNNRFLAERTGGTYSTLKVQPAELEDSGVYFCASSPIGDTEAFFGQGTRLTVV.

This clone was counted once. The chain links TRBV29-1 to TRBJ1-2, with a tentative D call TRBD1 (6 bases). Trimming cost V 4 bases and J 4 bases, with 19 bases left between them. Germline CDR1 and CDR2: SQVTM and ANQGSEA. CDR3 length: 15 amino acids. CDR3: CSVGAGALSSYGYTF. Written as DNA, the CDR3 is TGCAGCGTTGGAGCAGGGGCCCTCTCAAGCTATGGCTACACCTTC.

The genes are TRBV6-2 or TRBV6-3 and TRBJ2-5; 7 bases agree with TRBD2. CDR1 is MNHEY and CDR2 is SVGEGT in the germline V gene. Trimming took 4 bases from V and 9 from J; bases not matched to a gene: 11. The CDR3 length is 14 residues. CDR3 sequence: CASSSRPRGEAQYF. In DNA, the CDR3 is TGTGCCAGCAGTTCACGGCCCCGGGGGGAGGCCCAGTACTTC.

The CDR3 DNA is TGTGCCAGCAGCCCGAGGGGGGGTATGAATTCACCCCTCCACTTT. As protein: CASSPRGGMNSPLHF. The chain has TRBV7-9 and TRBJ1-6, with a tentative D call TRBD1 (6 bases). The CDR3 is 15 residues long. Germline V gene lookup returns CDR1 SEHNR and CDR2 FQNEAQ (reference sequence). Trimming left V 5 bases short and J 7 bases short, with 15 bases between.

V is TRBV6-6 and J is TRBJ1-1, with 9 bases aligning to TRBD1. The J segment lost 0 bases and the V segment lost 5 bases, leaving 7 bases of the junction unmatched. Germline V lookup: CDR1 MNHNY, CDR2 SVGAGI (reference sequence). The length of the CDR3 is 16 residues. The CDR3 sequence: CASSPPGQGLNTEAFF. The CDR3 DNA reads TGTGCCAGCAGTCCCCCGGGACAGGGACTGAACACTGAAGCTTTCTTT.

V is TRBV12-3 or TRBV12-4 and J is TRBJ1-2; 8 bases are a match to TRBD1. V gave up 5 bases and J gave up 8 bases; unmatched junction bases: 4. The CDR3 runs 12 residues. CDR3: CASSTGGEGYTF. The CDR3 DNA reads TGTGCCAGCAGTACAGGGGGAGAGGGCTACACCTTC.

In its sample, this clone is medium-sized. V gene TRBV5-6 combines with J gene TRBJ2-5, with D perhaps matching TRBD1 (6 bases). Deletions cut 0 bases from V and 5 bases from J, with 11 bases between. Germline-derived CDR1 and CDR2 are SGHDT and YYEEEE. The CDR3 is 14 amino acids. CDR3 protein: CASSLEQGGETQYF. CDR3 DNA sequence: TGTGCCAGCAGCTTGGAACAGGGTGGCGAGACCCAGTACTTC. Combining the CDR3 with reference TRBV5-6 and TRBJ2-5 gives the whole variable domain DAGVTQSPTHLIKTRGQQVTLRCSPKSGHDTVSWYQQALGQGPQFIFQYYEEEERQRGNFPDRFSGHQFPNYSSELNVNALLLGDSALYLCASSLEQGGETQYFGPGTRLLVL.

V and J are TRBV14 and TRBJ2-3; D not resolved. Looked up from germline, CDR1 is SGHDN and CDR2 is FVKESK. Trimming removed 0 bases at V and 3 bases at J, with 10 bases between. CDR3 length: 15 amino acids. The CDR3 protein is CASSQEESITDTQYF. CDR3 in DNA: TGTGCCAGCAGCCAAGAGGAGTCAATAACAGATACGCAGTATTTT.

This rearrangement joins TRBV29-1 to TRBJ1-2, with 8 bases fitting TRBD1. The CDR3 runs to 14 residues. V lost 3 bases and J lost 4; bases outside the gene matches: 7. CDR1 is SQVTM and CDR2 is ANQGSEA in the germline V gene. The chain's CDR3 is CSVDEGQGAYGYTF. CDR3 sequence (DNA): TGCAGCGTTGATGAAGGACAGGGAGCCTATGGCTACACCTTC.

This clone has only one observation. CDR3 residues: CASSCSGTGGLGDSNQPQHF. CDR3 nucleotide sequence: TGCGCCAGCAGCTGTTCCGGGACAGGGGGCCTGGGCGATAGCAATCAGCCCCAGCATTTT. This chain joins TRBV5-1 and TRBJ1-5; 12 bases line up with TRBD1. The length of the CDR3 is 20 residues. Germline CDR1 reads SGHRS; CDR2 reads YFSETQ. V shed 3 bases, J shed 0 bases, and the junction held 13 bases outside the gene matches.

The V gene is TRBV5-1, the J gene TRBJ1-1; D uncertain. This CDR3 is built from 15 residues. The ends were cut back, 7 bases at V and 4 bases at J, with 20 bases in the middle. The germline V gene encodes CDR1 SGHRS and CDR2 YFSETQ. CDR3: CASRAPYREATEAFF. The CDR3, as DNA: TGCGCCAGCCGCGCTCCGTATCGGGAGGCCACTGAAGCTTTCTTT.

The V and J genes are TRBV5-6 and TRBJ1-2; weak D call: TRBD1 (5 bases). Trimming shortened V by 4 bases and J by 4 bases, and 20 bases separated the two germline ends. CDR1 and CDR2 from the germline V gene are SGHDT and YYEEEE. The CDR3 has 16 residues. The CDR3 sequence is CASSPGVRLIAYGYTF. The CDR3 DNA follows: TGTGCCAGCAGCCCGGGGGTGAGGCTGATCGCCTATGGCTACACCTTC.